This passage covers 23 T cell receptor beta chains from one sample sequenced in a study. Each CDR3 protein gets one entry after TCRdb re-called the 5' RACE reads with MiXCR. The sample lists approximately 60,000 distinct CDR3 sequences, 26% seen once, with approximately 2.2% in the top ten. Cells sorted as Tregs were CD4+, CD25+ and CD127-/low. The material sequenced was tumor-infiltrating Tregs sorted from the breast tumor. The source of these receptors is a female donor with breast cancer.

CDR3 coding DNA: TGTGCCAGCAGTGTGGACACGAGGTCCTACGAGCAGTACTTC. Protein product: CASSVDTRSYEQYF. The chain joins TRBV2 to TRBJ2-7, with D perhaps TRBD1 (5 bases). V was cut by 4 bases and J by 1 base, with 11 bases left in between. The CDR3 is 14 residues long. Per the germline V gene, CDR1 is SNHLY and CDR2 is FYNNEI.

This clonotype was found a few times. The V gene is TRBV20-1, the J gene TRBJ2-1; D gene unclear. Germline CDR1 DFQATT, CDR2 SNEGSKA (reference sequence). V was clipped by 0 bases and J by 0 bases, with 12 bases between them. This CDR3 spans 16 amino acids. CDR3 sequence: CSARDFRLSSYNEQFF. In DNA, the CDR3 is TGCAGTGCTAGAGATTTTAGGCTGAGCTCCTACAATGAGCAGTTCTTC.

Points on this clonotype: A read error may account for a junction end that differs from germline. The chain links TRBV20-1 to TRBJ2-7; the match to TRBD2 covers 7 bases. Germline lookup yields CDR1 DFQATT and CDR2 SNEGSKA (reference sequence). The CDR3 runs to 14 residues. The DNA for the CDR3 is TGCAGTGCTAGGATTGGCGGGAGAAGTTACGAGCAGTGCTTC. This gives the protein CSARIGGRSYEQCF.

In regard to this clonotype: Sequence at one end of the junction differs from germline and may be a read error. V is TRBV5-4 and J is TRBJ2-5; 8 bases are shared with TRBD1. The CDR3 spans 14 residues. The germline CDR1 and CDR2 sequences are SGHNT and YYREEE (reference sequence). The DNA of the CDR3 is TGTGCCAGCAGCTGGACAGGGAACCAAGAGACCCAGTGCTTC. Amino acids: CASSWTGNQETQCF. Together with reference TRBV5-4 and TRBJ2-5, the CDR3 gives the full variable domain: ETGVTQSPTHLIKTRGQQVTLRCSSQSGHNTVSWYQQALGQGPQFIFQYYREEENGRGNFPPRFSGLQFPNYSSELNVNALELDDSALYLCASSWTGNQETQCFGPGTRLLVL.

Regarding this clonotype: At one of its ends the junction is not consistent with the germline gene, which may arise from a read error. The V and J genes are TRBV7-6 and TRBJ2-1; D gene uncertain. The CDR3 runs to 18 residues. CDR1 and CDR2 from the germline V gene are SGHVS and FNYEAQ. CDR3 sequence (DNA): TGTGCCAGCAGCCCTGAATTCCCTATCCTCCGCTCCTACAATGAGCAGCTCTTC. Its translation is CASSPEFPILRSYNEQLF.

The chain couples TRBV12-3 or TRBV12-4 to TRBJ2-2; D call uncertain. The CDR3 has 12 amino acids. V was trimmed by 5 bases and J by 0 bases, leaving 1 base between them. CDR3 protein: CASSTNTGELFF. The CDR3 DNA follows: TGTGCCAGCAGTACGAACACCGGGGAGCTGTTTTTT.

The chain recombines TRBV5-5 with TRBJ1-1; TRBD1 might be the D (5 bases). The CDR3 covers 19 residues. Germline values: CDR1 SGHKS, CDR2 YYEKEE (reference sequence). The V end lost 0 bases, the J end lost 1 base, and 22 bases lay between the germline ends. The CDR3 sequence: CASSLVSYTFGTANTEAFF. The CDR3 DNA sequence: TGTGCCAGCAGCTTGGTTTCATATACTTTTGGGACTGCGAACACTGAAGCTTTCTTT. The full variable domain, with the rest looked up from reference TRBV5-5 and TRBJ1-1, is DAGVTQSPTHLIKTRGQQVTLRCSPISGHKSVSWYQQVLGQGPQFIFQYYEKEERGRGNFPDRFSARQFPNYSSELNVNALLLGDSALYLCASSLVSYTFGTANTEAFFGQGTRLTVV.

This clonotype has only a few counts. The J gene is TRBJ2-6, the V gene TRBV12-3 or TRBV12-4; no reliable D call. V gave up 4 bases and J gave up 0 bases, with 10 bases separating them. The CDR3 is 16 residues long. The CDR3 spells CASSSRTSSGANVLTF. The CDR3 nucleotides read TGTGCCAGCAGTTCGAGGACCAGCTCTGGGGCCAACGTCCTGACTTTC.

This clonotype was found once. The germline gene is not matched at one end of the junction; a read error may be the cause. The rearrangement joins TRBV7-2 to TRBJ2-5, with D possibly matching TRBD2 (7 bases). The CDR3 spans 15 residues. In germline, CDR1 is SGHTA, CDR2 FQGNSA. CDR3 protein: CASSDDGGGSKTRYF. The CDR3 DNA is TGTGCCAGCAGCGATGATGGGGGGGGCTCGAAGACCCGGTACTTC.

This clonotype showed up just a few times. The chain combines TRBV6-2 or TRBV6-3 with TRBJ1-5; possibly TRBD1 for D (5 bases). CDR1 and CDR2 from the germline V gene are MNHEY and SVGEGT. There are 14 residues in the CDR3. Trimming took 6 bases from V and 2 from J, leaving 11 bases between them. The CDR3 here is CASRQEGGNQPQHF. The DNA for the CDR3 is TGTGCCAGCAGACAGGAGGGAGGCAATCAGCCCCAGCATTTT.

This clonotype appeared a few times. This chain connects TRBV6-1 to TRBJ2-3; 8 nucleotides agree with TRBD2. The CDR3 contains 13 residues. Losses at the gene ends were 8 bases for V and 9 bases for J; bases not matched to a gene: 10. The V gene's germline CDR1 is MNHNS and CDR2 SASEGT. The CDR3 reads CASCKSGSDTQYF. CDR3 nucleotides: TGTGCCAGCTGTAAAAGCGGGAGTGACACGCAGTATTTT.

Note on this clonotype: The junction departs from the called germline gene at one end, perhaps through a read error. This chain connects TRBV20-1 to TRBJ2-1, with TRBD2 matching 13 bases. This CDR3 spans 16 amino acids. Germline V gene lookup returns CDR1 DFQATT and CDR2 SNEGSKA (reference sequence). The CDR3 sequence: CSAIDHRTSGGNELFF. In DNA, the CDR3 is TGCAGTGCTATTGATCATCGGACTAGCGGGGGTAATGAGCTGTTCTTC.

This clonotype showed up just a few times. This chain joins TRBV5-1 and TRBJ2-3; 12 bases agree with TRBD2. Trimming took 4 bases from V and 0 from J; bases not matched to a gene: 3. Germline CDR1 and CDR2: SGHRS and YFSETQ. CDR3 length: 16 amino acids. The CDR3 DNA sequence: TGCGCCAGCAGCCGGACTAGCGGGACTAGCACAGATACGCAGTATTTT. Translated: CASSRTSGTSTDTQYF.

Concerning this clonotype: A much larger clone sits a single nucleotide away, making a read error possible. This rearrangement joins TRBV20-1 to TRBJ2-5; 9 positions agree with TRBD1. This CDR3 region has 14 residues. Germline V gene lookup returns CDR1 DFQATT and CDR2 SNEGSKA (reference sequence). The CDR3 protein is CSAKTGGGLETRYF. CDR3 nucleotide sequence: TGCAGTGCAAAGACAGGGGGTGGCTTAGAGACCCGGTACTTC.

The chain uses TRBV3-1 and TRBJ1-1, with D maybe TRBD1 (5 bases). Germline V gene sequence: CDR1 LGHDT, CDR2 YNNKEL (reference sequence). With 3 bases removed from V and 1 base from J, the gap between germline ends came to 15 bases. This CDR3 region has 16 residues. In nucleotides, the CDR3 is TGTGCCAGCAGCCATGCCTGGACACAAGAGAACACTGAAGCTTTCTTT. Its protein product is CASSHAWTQENTEAFF.

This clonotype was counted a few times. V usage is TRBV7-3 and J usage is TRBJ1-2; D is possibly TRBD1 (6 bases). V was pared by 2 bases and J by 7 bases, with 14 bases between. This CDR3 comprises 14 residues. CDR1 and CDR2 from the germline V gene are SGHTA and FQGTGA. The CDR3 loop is CASSLGSGASGYTF. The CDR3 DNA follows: TGTGCCAGCAGCTTAGGATCGGGGGCTAGTGGCTACACCTTC.

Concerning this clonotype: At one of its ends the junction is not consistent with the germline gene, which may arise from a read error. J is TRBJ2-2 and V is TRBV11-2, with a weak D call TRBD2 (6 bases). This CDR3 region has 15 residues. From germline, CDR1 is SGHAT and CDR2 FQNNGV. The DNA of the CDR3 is TGTGCCAGCAGCAATCCTTCAAAACACACCGGGGGGCTGTTTTTT. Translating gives CASSNPSKHTGGLFF. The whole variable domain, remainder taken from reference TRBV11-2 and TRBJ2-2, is EAGVAQSPRYKIIEKRQSVAFWCNPISGHATLYWYQQILGQGPKLLIQFQNNGVVDDSQLPKDRFSAERLKGVDSTLKIQPAKLEDSAVYLCASSNPSKHTGGLFFGEGSRLTVL.

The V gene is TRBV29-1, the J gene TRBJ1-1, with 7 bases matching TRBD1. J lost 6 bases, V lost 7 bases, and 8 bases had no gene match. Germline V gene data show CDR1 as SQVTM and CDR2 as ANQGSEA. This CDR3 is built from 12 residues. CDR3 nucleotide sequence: TGCAGCGGATTACAGGGGTGGTCTGAAGCTTTCTTT. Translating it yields CSGLQGWSEAFF.

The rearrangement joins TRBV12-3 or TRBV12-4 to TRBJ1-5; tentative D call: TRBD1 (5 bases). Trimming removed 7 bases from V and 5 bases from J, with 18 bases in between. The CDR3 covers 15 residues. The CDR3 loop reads CASTAGLGVDQPQHF. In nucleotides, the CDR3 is TGTGCCAGCACCGCCGGGCTAGGGGTTGATCAGCCCCAGCATTTT.

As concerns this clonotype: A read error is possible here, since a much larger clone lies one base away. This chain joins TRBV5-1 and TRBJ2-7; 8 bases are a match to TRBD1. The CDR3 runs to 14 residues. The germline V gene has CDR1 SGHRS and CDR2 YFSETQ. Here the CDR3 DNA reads TGCGCCAGCAGCTTACAGGGGGAGAGCTACGAGCAGAACTTC. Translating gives CASSLQGESYEQNF.

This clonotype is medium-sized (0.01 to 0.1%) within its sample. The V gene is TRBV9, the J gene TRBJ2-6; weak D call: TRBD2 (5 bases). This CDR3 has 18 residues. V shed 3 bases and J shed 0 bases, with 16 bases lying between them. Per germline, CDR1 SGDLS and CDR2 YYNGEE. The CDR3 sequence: CASSAHPTGNSGANVLTF. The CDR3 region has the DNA TGTGCCAGCAGCGCCCATCCGACGGGGAACTCTGGGGCCAACGTCCTGACTTTC.

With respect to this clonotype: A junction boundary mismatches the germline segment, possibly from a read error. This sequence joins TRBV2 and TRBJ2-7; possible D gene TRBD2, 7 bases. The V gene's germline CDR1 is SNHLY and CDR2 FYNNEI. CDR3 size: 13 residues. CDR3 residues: CASGEERGGERYF. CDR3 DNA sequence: TGTGCCAGCGGTGAAGAGAGGGGGGGCGAGCGGTACTTC.

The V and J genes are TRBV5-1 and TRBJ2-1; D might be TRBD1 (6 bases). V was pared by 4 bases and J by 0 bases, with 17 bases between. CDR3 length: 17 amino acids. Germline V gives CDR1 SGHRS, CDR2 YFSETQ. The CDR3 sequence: CASSRGQTQSSYNEQFF. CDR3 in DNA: TGCGCCAGCAGCCGCGGACAGACCCAAAGCTCCTACAATGAGCAGTTCTTC.